Presented here are 12 T cell receptor beta chains from one specimen sequenced in a study of response to subunit inactivated influenza vaccine. MiXCR was run by TCRdb on the RT-PCR reads, yielding one entry per CDR3 protein. The data show some 570,000 distinct CDR3 sequences, approximately 10% seen once. These sequences were also reported in another study, on T cells expressing NK-cell markers. From that second work: TCR beta libraries carry UMIs added by 5'RACE template switching.

This specimen was PBMCs from blood, taken on the day of vaccination. The source of these receptors is a man over 45 who received an inactivated influenza vaccine.

This chain joins TRBV5-1 and TRBJ2-3; no clear D. The CDR3 length is 13 residues. Looked up from germline, CDR1 is SGHRS and CDR2 is YFSETQ. V lost 1 base and J 4 bases, leaving 7 bases between the germline ends. CDR3 nucleotides: TGCGCCAGCAGCTTGTACCGTGCAGATACGCAGTATTTT. Its translation: CASSLYRADTQYF.

This clonotype was observed a few times. This sequence joins TRBV3-1 and TRBJ1-1, with D possibly TRBD1 on 5 matching bases. The CDR3 consists of 14 residues. The V end lost 3 bases, the J end lost 1 base, and 9 bases lay between the germline ends. CDR1 is LGHDT and CDR2 is YNNKEL in the germline V gene (reference sequence). CDR3 loop: CASSHRVSNTEAFF. CDR3 nucleotides: TGTGCCAGCAGCCACAGGGTGTCGAACACTGAAGCTTTCTTT.

This clonotype was picked up many times. The chain combines TRBV20-1 with TRBJ2-7, with 7 nucleotides matching TRBD1. V was clipped by 3 bases and J by 3 bases; unmatched bases: 11. Germline CDR1 DFQATT, CDR2 SNEGSKA (reference sequence). The CDR3 totals 15 residues. The CDR3 sequence is CSASPGTVLDYEQYF. The CDR3 DNA sequence: TGCAGTGCTAGCCCTGGGACAGTACTTGACTACGAGCAGTACTTC.

In this sample, this clonotype turned up a few times. V and J are TRBV29-1 and TRBJ2-7; D remains unclear. V lost 1 base and J 0 bases, leaving 4 bases between the germline ends. Germline-derived CDR1 and CDR2 are SQVTM and ANQGSEA. The CDR3 loop spans 12 amino acids. The DNA of the CDR3 is TGCAGCGTTGAAGGGAGCTCCTACGAGCAGTACTTC. Its protein product is CSVEGSSYEQYF.

The gene calls are TRBV5-1 and TRBJ2-2; TRBD2 matches at 7 bases. From germline, CDR1 is SGHRS and CDR2 YFSETQ. V lost 2 bases to trimming and J lost 5 bases; unmatched junction nucleotides: 9. CDR3 length: 16 residues. The CDR3 DNA sequence: TGCGCCAGCAGCTTATTTTCGGCGGGAGATACCGGGGAGCTGTTTTTT. It is translated as CASSLFSAGDTGELFF.

There are a few counts of this clonotype. The chain uses TRBV2 and TRBJ2-3; possibly TRBD1 for D (6 bases). Per the germline V gene, CDR1 is SNHLY and CDR2 is FYNNEI. The CDR3 has 16 amino acids. The V gene lost 0 bases and the J gene lost 2 bases, with 12 bases spanning the gap. This chain's CDR3 is CASSEASGHHTDTQYF. CDR3 bases: TGTGCCAGCAGTGAAGCGTCGGGACATCACACAGATACGCAGTATTTT.

The gene calls are TRBV5-1 and TRBJ2-5; D possibly corresponds to TRBD2 (6 bases). The CDR3 has 14 residues. Trimming cost V 1 base and J 5 bases, with 12 bases left between them. CDR1 SGHRS and CDR2 YFSETQ come from the germline V gene. For the CDR3, the DNA is TGCGCCAGCAGCTTGTGGGGGGACGGGGAGACCCAGTACTTC. Translation gives CASSLWGDGETQYF.

This clonotype was seen repeatedly, ten times or more. This chain uses TRBV6-2 or TRBV6-3 with TRBJ2-2, with D maybe TRBD2 (6 bases). The CDR3 has 14 amino acids. CDR1 is MNHEY, CDR2 SVGEGT, per germline. The ends were cut back, 8 bases at V and 0 bases at J, with 10 bases in the middle. The CDR3 nucleotides are TGTGCCAGCCTCCGGGACTCGAACACCGGGGAGCTGTTTTTT. Amino acid sequence: CASLRDSNTGELFF.

This clonotype was found a few times. The V and J genes are TRBV6-1 and TRBJ2-7, with TRBD1 matching 11 bases. This CDR3 has 14 residues. With V trimmed by 6 bases and J by 6 bases, 7 bases remained unmatched. Germline V CDR1 and CDR2: MNHNS, SASEGT. CDR3 DNA sequence: TGTGCCAGCAGGCAGGGGGACAGGGGGTTCGAGCAGTACTTC. Its translation is CASRQGDRGFEQYF.

CDR3 coding DNA: TGTGCCAGCAGTTACGGCGGGACAGGGGGTTCCTACGAGCAGTACTTC. This gives the protein CASSYGGTGGSYEQYF. The chain joins TRBV6-5 to TRBJ2-7; TRBD1 matches 11 bases. CDR1 is MNHEY, CDR2 SVGAGI, per germline. The CDR3 covers 16 residues. Losses at the gene ends were 2 bases for V and 1 base for J; bases not matched to a gene: 4.

The J gene is TRBJ2-1, the V gene TRBV20-1; unclear D gene. V lost 3 bases to trimming and J lost 5 bases, with 14 bases between them. CDR3 size: 14 residues. Germline loops: CDR1 DFQATT, CDR2 SNEGSKA (reference sequence). The CDR3 region is CSASKPVPNNEQFF. Here the CDR3 DNA reads TGCAGTGCTAGTAAACCAGTCCCAAACAATGAGCAGTTCTTC.

This clonotype has a count of ten or more. The V call is TRBV4-2, the J call TRBJ2-1; a weak D match, TRBD2 (5 bases). The germline V gene encodes CDR1 LGHNA and CDR2 YNFKEQ. V was clipped by 3 bases and J by 2 bases, with 14 bases between them. This CDR3 region has 16 residues. The CDR3 DNA reads TGTGCCAGCAGCCAGACTATCTCGAGGGCCTACAATGAGCAGTTCTTC. Protein: CASSQTISRAYNEQFF.